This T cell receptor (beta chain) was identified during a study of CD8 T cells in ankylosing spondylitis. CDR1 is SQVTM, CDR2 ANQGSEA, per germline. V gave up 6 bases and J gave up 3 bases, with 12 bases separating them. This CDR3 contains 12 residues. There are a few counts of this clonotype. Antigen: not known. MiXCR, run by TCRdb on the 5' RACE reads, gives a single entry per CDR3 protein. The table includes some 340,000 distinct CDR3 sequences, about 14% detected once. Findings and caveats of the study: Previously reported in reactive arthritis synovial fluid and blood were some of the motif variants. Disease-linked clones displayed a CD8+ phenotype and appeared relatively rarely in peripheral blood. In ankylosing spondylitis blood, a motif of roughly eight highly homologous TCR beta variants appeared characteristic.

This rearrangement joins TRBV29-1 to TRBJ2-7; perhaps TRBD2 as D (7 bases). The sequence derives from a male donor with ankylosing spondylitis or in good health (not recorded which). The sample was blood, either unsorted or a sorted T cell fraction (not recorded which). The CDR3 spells CSVGGASYEQYF. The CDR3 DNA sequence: TGCAGCGTGGGGGGGGCCAGCTACGAGCAGTACTTC.